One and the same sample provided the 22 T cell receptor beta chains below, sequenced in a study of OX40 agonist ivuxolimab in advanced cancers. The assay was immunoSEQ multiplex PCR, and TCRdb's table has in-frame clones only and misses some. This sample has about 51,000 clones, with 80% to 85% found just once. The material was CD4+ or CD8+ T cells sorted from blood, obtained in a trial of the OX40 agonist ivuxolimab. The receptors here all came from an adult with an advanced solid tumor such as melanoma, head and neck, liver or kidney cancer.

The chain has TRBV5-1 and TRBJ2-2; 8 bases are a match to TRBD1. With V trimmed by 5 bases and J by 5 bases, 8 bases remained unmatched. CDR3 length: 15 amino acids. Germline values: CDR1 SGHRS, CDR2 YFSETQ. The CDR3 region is CASSPGQGATGELFF. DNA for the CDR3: TGCGCCAGCAGTCCGGGGCAGGGGGCAACCGGGGAGCTGTTTTTT. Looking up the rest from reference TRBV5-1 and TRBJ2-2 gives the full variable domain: KAGVTQTPRYLIKTRGQQVTLSCSPISGHRSVSWYQQTPGQGLQFLFEYFSETQRNKGNFPGRFSGRQFSNSRSEMNVSTLELGDSALYLCASSPGQGATGELFFGEGSRLTVL.

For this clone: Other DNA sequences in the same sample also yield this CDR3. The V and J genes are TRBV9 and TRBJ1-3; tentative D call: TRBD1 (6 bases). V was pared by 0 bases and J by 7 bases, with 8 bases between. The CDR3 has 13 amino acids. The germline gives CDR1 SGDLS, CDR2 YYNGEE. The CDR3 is CASSVEGGNTIYF. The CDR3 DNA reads TGTGCCAGCAGCGTAGAGGGGGGGAACACCATATATTTT.

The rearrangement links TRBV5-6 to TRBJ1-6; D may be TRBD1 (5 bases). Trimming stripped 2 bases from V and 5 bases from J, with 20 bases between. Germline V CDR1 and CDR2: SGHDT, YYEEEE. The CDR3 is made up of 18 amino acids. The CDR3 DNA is TGTGCCAGCAGCTTCTGGCACCTACTAGACAGAAATAATTCACCCCTCCACTTT. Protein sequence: CASSFWHLLDRNNSPLHF.

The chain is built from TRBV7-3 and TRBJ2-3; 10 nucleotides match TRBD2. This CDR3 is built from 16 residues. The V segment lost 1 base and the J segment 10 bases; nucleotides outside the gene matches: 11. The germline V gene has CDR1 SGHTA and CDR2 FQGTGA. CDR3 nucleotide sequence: TGTGCCAGCAGCTTAAAGCGGGAGGGGGTAGAAGAAGCGCAGTATTTT. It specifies CASSLKREGVEEAQYF.

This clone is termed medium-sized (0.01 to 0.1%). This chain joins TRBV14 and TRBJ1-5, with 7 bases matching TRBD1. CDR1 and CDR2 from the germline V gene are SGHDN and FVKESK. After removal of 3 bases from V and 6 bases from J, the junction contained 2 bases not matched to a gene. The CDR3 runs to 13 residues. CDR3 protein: CASSQTGLQPQHF. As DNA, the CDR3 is TGTGCCAGCAGCCAGACAGGGCTTCAGCCCCAGCATTTT.

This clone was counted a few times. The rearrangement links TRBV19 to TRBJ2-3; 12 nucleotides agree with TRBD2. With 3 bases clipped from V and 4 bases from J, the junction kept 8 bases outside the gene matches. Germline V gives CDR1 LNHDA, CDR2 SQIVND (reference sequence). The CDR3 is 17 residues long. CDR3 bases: TGTGCCAGTAGTATGTCCCTAGCGGGGGGGGCGTCAGATACGCAGTATTTT. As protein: CASSMSLAGGASDTQYF.

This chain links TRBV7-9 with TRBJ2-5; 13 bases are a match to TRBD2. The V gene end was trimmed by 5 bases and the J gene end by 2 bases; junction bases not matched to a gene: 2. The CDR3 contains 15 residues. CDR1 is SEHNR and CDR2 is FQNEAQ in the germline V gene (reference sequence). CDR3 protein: CASSQGLAGQETQYF. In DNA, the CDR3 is TGTGCCAGCAGCCAGGGACTAGCGGGGCAAGAGACCCAGTACTTC.

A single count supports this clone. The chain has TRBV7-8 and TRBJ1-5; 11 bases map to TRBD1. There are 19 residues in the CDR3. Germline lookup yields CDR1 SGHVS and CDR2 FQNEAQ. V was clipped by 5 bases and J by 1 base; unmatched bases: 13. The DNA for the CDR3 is TGTGCCAGCAGCACGGCATCCGGGACAGGGGGGTTAAGCAATCAGCCCCAGCATTTT. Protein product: CASSTASGTGGLSNQPQHF.

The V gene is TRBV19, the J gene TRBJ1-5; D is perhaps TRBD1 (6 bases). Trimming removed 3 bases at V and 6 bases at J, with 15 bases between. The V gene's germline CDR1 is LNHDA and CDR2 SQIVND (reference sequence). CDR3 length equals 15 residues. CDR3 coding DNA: TGTGCCAGTAGTATCACAGGGCTCCACGGTCAGCCCCAGCATTTT. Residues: CASSITGLHGQPQHF.

CDR3 sequence reads: CASTPLLGGGETQYF. In DNA, the CDR3 is TGTGCCAGCACCCCCCTCCTGGGGGGGGGAGAGACCCAGTACTTC. The rearrangement uses TRBV28 and TRBJ2-5; 7 nucleotides align to TRBD2. The CDR3 spans 15 residues. CDR1 is MDHEN and CDR2 is SYDVKM in the germline V gene. V trimming: 7 bases; J trimming: 4 bases; junction bases outside the gene matches: 12.

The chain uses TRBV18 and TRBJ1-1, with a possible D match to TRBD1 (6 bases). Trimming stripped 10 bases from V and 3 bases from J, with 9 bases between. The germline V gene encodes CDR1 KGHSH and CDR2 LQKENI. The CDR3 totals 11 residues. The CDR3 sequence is CATRGDTEAFF. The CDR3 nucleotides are TGTGCCACGAGGGGGGACACTGAAGCTTTCTTT.

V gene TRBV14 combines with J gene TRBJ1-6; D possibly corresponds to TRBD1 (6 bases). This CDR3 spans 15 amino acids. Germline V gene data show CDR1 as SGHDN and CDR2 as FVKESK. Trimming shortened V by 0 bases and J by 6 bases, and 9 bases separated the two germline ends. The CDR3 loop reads CASSQDTGFNSPLHF. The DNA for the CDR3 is TGTGCCAGCAGCCAAGATACAGGGTTTAATTCACCCCTCCACTTT.

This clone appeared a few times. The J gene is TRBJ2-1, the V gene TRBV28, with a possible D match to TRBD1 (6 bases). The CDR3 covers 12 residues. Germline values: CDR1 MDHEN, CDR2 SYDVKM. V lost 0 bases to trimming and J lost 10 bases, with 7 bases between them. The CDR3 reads CASSLWGAEQFF. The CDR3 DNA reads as TGTGCCAGCAGTTTATGGGGGGCCGAGCAGTTCTTC.

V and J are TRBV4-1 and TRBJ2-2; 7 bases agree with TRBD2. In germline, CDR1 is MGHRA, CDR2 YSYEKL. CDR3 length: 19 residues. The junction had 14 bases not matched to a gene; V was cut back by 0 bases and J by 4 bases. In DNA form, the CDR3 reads TGCGCCAGCAGCCAAGAGGGGGGAATGAGCGGGATTTCCACCGGGGAGCTGTTTTTT. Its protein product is CASSQEGGMSGISTGELFF.

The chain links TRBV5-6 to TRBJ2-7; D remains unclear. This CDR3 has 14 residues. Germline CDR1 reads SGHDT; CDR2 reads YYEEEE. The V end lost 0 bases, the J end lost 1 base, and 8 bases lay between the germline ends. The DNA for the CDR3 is TGTGCCAGCAGCTTGGGGGTTTGGTCCTACGAGCAGTACTTC. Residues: CASSLGVWSYEQYF.

CDR3 DNA: TGCGCCAGCAGCTTGGACATGGGGCGCCAAGAGACCCAGTACTTC. Translation gives CASSLDMGRQETQYF. The genes are TRBV5-1 and TRBJ2-5; D may be TRBD1 (5 bases). Germline values: CDR1 SGHRS, CDR2 YFSETQ. CDR3 length: 15 residues. Trimming left V 0 bases short and J 1 base short, with 10 bases between.

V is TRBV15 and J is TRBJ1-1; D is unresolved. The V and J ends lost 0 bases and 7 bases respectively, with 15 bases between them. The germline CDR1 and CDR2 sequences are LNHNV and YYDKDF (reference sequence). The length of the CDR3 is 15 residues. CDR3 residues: CATSRDFQSQHEAFF. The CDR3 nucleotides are TGTGCCACCAGCAGAGATTTCCAGTCCCAACATGAAGCTTTCTTT.

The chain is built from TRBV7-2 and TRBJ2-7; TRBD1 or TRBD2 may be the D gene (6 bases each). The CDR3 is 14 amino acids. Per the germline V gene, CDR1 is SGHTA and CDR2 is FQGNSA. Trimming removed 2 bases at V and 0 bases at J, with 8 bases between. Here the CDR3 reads CASSLRGVSYEQYF. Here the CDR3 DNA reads TGTGCCAGCAGCTTAAGGGGGGTCTCCTACGAGCAGTACTTC.

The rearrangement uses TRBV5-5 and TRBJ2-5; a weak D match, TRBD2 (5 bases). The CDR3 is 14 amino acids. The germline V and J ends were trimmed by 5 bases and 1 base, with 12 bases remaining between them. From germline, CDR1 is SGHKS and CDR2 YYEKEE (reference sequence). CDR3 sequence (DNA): TGTGCCAGCAGGCAAGCGGTGGGCCAAGAGACCCAGTACTTC. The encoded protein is CASRQAVGQETQYF.

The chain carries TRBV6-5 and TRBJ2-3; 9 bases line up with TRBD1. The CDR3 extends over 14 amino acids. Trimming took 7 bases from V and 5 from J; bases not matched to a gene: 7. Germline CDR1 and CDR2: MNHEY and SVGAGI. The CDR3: CASTNRGQGDTQYF. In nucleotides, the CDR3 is TGTGCCAGCACGAACAGGGGGCAGGGAGATACGCAGTATTTT.

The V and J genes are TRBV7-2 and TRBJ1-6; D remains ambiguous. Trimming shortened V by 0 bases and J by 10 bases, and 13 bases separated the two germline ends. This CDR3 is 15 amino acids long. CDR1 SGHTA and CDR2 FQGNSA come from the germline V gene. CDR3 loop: CASSLARFTVSPLHF. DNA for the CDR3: TGTGCCAGCAGCTTAGCGCGTTTTACGGTGTCACCCCTCCACTTT.

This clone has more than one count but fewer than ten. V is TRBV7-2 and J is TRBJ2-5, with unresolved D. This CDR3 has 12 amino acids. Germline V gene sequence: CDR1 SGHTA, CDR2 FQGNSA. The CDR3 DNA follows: TGTGCTTCCAGCCCCCCCCAAGAGACCCAGTACTTC. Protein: CASSPPQETQYF.